Each of the 5 T cell receptor beta chains below was sequenced from the same sample in a study of PD-1 blockade in classical Hodgkin lymphoma. TCRdb's table, derived via immunoSEQ multiplex PCR, lists solely in-frame clones and lacks some. The sample has tens of thousands of clones, approximately 80% seen once. Time point meaning: cycle 4 day 1 (C4D1), after 6 weeks of nivolumab. Brentuximab vedotin exposure varied, and every patient relapsed after autologous stem cell transplantation. Sequenced material: peripheral blood mononuclear cells (PBMCs), taken before the fourth cycle of nivolumab. These receptors all stem from a human donor with classical Hodgkin lymphoma.

The rearrangement uses TRBV30 and TRBJ1-2, with a tentative D call TRBD1 (5 bases). This CDR3 spans 13 amino acids. Between the trimmed V and J ends, which lost 4 bases and 3 bases, there was a span of 12 bases. CDR1 and CDR2 from the germline V gene are GTSNPN and SVGIG (reference sequence). CDR3 sequence: CAWKGTADYGYTF. The DNA for the CDR3 is TGTGCCTGGAAGGGGACGGCGGACTATGGCTACACCTTC.

This clone was detected only once. The chain recombines TRBV19 with TRBJ1-1; D not resolved. V lost 7 bases and J 3 bases, leaving 21 bases between the germline ends. The CDR3 covers 16 residues. The germline gives CDR1 LNHDA, CDR2 SQIVND (reference sequence). CDR3 loop: CASTFFTHFGHTEAFF. The CDR3 DNA sequence: TGTGCCAGTACCTTTTTCACCCATTTCGGGCACACTGAAGCTTTCTTT.

The chain combines TRBV11-1 with TRBJ2-6; D remains unclear. The germline gives CDR1 SGHAT, CDR2 FQDESV (reference sequence). This CDR3 has 15 residues. V gave up 6 bases and J gave up 0 bases, with 9 bases separating them. This chain's CDR3 is CASRERRSGANVLTF. The CDR3 DNA reads as TGTGCCAGCAGGGAGCGCCGCTCTGGGGCCAACGTCCTGACTTTC.

The V gene is TRBV5-1, the J gene TRBJ2-3; a weak D match, TRBD1 (6 bases). Germline CDR1 reads SGHRS; CDR2 reads YFSETQ. The CDR3 runs to 16 residues. V lost 4 bases, J lost 0 bases, and 15 bases lay in between. Here the CDR3 reads CASSEGGLSSTDTQYF. The CDR3 coding sequence is TGCGCCAGCAGCGAAGGGGGATTATCTAGCACAGATACGCAGTATTTT.

This chain connects TRBV29-1 to TRBJ2-2, with TRBD2 identical over 10 bases. CDR3 size: 15 residues. From germline, CDR1 is SQVTM and CDR2 ANQGSEA. V gave up 7 bases and J gave up 4 bases; unmatched junction bases: 9. The chain's CDR3 is CSAPASGSLTGELFF. For the CDR3, the DNA is TGCAGCGCCCCCGCTAGCGGGAGTCTCACCGGGGAGCTGTTTTTT.